This T cell receptor (beta chain) originates from a study of blood T cell repertoires in COVID-19. This clone showed up just once. This table comes from immunoSEQ multiplex PCR, and its TCRdb copy is limited to in-frame clones, with some not included. The repertoire includes 200,000 to 250,000 clones, around 84% of them detected once, and about 0.93% sits in the top ten. Looked up from germline, CDR1 is SGHVS and CDR2 is FQNEAQ. After removal of 4 bases from V and 6 bases from J, the junction contained 7 bases not matched to a gene. The CDR3 runs 14 residues. This TCR came from a man aged 40-55 years with acute or convalescent COVID-19. The specimen sequenced was peripheral blood. This sequence joins TRBV7-8 and TRBJ1-1; 8 positions match TRBD1. DNA for the CDR3: TGTGCCAGCAGCTACAACCCAGGGGGCTCTGAAGCTTTCTTT. This sequence encodes CASSYNPGGSEAFF.